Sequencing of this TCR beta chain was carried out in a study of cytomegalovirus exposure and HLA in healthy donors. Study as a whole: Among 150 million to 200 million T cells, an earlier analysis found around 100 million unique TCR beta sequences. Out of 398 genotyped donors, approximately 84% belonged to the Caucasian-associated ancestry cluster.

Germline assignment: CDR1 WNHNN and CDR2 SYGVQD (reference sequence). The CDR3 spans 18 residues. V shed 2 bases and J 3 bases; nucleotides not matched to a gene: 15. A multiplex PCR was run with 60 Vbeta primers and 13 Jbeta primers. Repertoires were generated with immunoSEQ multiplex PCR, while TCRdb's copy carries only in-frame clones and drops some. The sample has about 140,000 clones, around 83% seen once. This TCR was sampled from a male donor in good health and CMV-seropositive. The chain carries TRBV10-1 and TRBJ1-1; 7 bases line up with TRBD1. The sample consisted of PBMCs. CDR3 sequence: CASSEIPGQGVRDTEAFF. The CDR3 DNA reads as TGCGCCAGCAGTGAGATACCCGGGCAGGGGGTTAGGGACACTGAAGCTTTCTTT.